Following are 16 T cell receptor beta chains from one sample sequenced in a study of cytomegalovirus exposure and HLA in healthy donors. PCR involved 60 Vbeta and 13 Jbeta primers. The protocol was immunoSEQ multiplex PCR, while the TCRdb copy is restricted to in-frame clones and leaves out a portion. The table has 150,000 to 180,000 clones, 65% to 85% seen once; the top ten hold about 5.6%. Sequenced input: PBMCs. Source of these receptors: a woman between 40 and 55 years old in good health and CMV-seropositive.

The gene calls are TRBV10-2 and TRBJ2-3; a weak D match, TRBD2 (7 bases). The CDR3 totals 13 residues. Trimming took 8 bases from V and 4 from J, leaving 13 bases between them. Germline V lookup: CDR1 WSHSY, CDR2 SAAADI. This CDR3 reads CASRGGASDTQYF. CDR3 sequence (DNA): TGCGCCAGCCGAGGGGGGGCATCAGATACGCAGTATTTT.

This chain uses TRBV6-1 with TRBJ2-7, with 10 bases identical to TRBD1. The CDR3 has 15 amino acids. Per the germline V gene, CDR1 is MNHNS and CDR2 is SASEGT. Trimming at V came to 1 base and at J to 5 bases, leaving 5 bases not matched to a gene. In nucleotides, the CDR3 is TGTGCCAGCAGTGAAGGGGGGACAGGGGACAACGAGCAGTACTTC. Protein: CASSEGGTGDNEQYF.

The chain employs TRBV5-6 and TRBJ1-2; D is unclear. Germline assignment: CDR1 SGHDT and CDR2 YYEEEE. V lost 1 base, J lost 2 bases, and 9 bases lay in between. There are 14 residues in the CDR3. CDR3 sequence reads: CASSLSYQNYGYTF. CDR3 DNA: TGTGCCAGCAGCTTGTCATACCAGAACTATGGCTACACCTTC. Full variable domain (rest looked up from reference TRBV5-6 and TRBJ1-2): DAGVTQSPTHLIKTRGQQVTLRCSPKSGHDTVSWYQQALGQGPQFIFQYYEEEERQRGNFPDRFSGHQFPNYSSELNVNALLLGDSALYLCASSLSYQNYGYTFGSGTRLTVV.

The V gene is TRBV5-1, the J gene TRBJ2-4; tentatively, D is TRBD2 (5 bases). Looked up from germline, CDR1 is SGHRS and CDR2 is YFSETQ. The V end was cut by 6 bases, the J end by 8 bases, with 18 bases between. This CDR3 contains 14 residues. Here the CDR3 DNA reads TGCGCCAGCACTCGGGATCCCTCTGGGGACATTCAGTACTTC. Its translation is CASTRDPSGDIQYF.

The chain links TRBV25-1 to TRBJ2-5; 8 bases are shared with TRBD2. Looked up from germline, CDR1 is MGHDK and CDR2 is SYGVNS. This CDR3 is built from 14 residues. Unmatched junction bases numbered 6, after V lost 4 bases and J lost 5 bases. In nucleotides, the CDR3 is TGTGCCAGCAGTGTGGCGGGAGGTGGGGAGACCCAGTACTTC. It codes for CASSVAGGGETQYF.

The chain links TRBV30 to TRBJ2-2, with TRBD1 as a possible D gene (6 bases). Trimming took off 1 base at V and 6 bases at J, with 9 bases between the two ends. The germline CDR1 and CDR2 sequences are GTSNPN and SVGIG (reference sequence). The CDR3 length is 13 residues. The CDR3: CAWSGQVPGELFF. The CDR3 DNA reads TGTGCCTGGAGTGGACAGGTTCCCGGGGAGCTGTTTTTT.

V and J are TRBV4-1 and TRBJ2-7; 7 bases map to TRBD1. The CDR3 covers 16 residues. With V trimmed by 5 bases and J by 3 bases, 13 bases remained unmatched. Germline CDR1 and CDR2: MGHRA and YSYEKL. CDR3 bases: TGCGCCAGCAGCATTGGGACAGTACAAACCAACTACGAGCAGTACTTC. Translation gives CASSIGTVQTNYEQYF.

V and J are TRBV18 and TRBJ1-1; 7 positions match TRBD1. From germline, CDR1 is KGHSH and CDR2 LQKENI. The CDR3 has 14 amino acids. J was trimmed by 1 base and V by 1 base; bases with no gene match: 0. CDR3 sequence reads: CASSPQGANTEAFF. For the CDR3, the DNA is TGTGCCAGCTCACCACAGGGGGCGAACACTGAAGCTTTCTTT. Based on the CDR3 plus reference TRBV18 and TRBJ1-1, the full variable domain is NAGVMQNPRHLVRRRGQEARLRCSPMKGHSHVYWYRQLPEEGLKFMVYLQKENIIDESGMPKERFSAEFPKEGPSILRIQQVVRGDSAAYFCASSPQGANTEAFFGQGTRLTVV.

The V call is TRBV6-5, the J call TRBJ2-1; 12 nucleotides agree with TRBD1. This CDR3 region has 14 residues. The V and J ends lost 0 bases and 11 bases, in that order; junction bases with no gene match: 2. The germline gives CDR1 MNHEY, CDR2 SVGAGI. CDR3 in amino acids: CASSYSGTGGKQFF. The CDR3 region has the DNA TGTGCCAGCAGTTACTCCGGGACAGGGGGCAAGCAGTTCTTC.

Details on this clone: Other DNA sequences within the sample encode an identical CDR3. The gene calls are TRBV30 and TRBJ1-1; D is undetermined. V shed 3 bases and J shed 1 base, with 9 bases lying between them. This CDR3 is 13 amino acids long. In germline, CDR1 is GTSNPN, CDR2 SVGIG (reference sequence). CDR3 residues: CAWSRGSNTEAFF. The CDR3 DNA sequence: TGTGCCTGGAGCCGGGGTTCGAACACTGAAGCTTTCTTT.

The CDR3 is CASSVGSITGEQYF. CDR3 coding DNA: TGTGCCAGCAGCGTAGGGAGTATTACTGGCGAGCAGTACTTC. This chain connects TRBV9 to TRBJ2-7, with D unresolved. V lost 0 bases and J lost 6, with 13 bases in between. Looked up from germline, CDR1 is SGDLS and CDR2 is YYNGEE. The CDR3 totals 14 residues. Filled out from reference TRBV9 and TRBJ2-7, the complete variable domain reads DSGVTQTPKHLITATGQRVTLRCSPRSGDLSVYWYQQSLDQGLQFLIQYYNGEERAKGNILERFSAQQFPDLHSELNLSSLELGDSALYFCASSVGSITGEQYFGPGTRLTVT.

V is TRBV11-2 and J is TRBJ2-7, with TRBD1 matching 7 bases. Germline-derived CDR1 and CDR2 are SGHAT and FQNNGV. This CDR3 is 14 amino acids long. V shed 4 bases, J shed 4 bases, and the junction held 7 bases outside the gene matches. The CDR3 DNA reads TGTGCCAGCAGCTCGCAGACAGGGAATTACGAGCAGTACTTC. Protein: CASSSQTGNYEQYF.

CDR3: CASSLPGGGLFF. DNA for the CDR3: TGTGCCAGCAGTTTACCTGGGGGGGGACTGTTTTTT. V and J are TRBV27 and TRBJ1-4, with D tentatively TRBD1 (5 bases). There are 12 residues in the CDR3. With 2 bases removed from V and 13 bases from J, the gap between germline ends came to 11 bases. Germline V gene data show CDR1 as MNHEY and CDR2 as SMNVEV (reference sequence).

V and J are TRBV6-6 and TRBJ2-7; TRBD1 agrees at 11 bases. Trimming removed 5 bases from V and 2 bases from J; junction bases left unmatched: 5. In germline, CDR1 is MNHNY, CDR2 SVGAGI (reference sequence). The CDR3 loop spans 15 amino acids. This CDR3 reads CASSRSGQGAYEQYF. The CDR3 DNA sequence: TGTGCCAGCAGTCGTTCGGGACAGGGGGCCTACGAGCAGTACTTC.

This clone was seen more than once but under ten times. The chain has TRBV11-3 and TRBJ2-7; TRBD2 is a possible D gene (5 bases). The germline V gene encodes CDR1 SGHNT and CDR2 YENEEA. CDR3 length: 16 amino acids. Trimming removed 5 bases from V and 3 bases from J, with 20 bases in between. CDR3 in amino acids: CASSLPFGINIYEQYF. CDR3 bases: TGTGCCAGCAGCCTCCCCTTCGGGATAAACATCTACGAGCAGTACTTC.

The genes are TRBV7-9 and TRBJ2-1; the D gene is possibly TRBD1 (6 bases). Germline loops: CDR1 SEHNR, CDR2 FQNEAQ (reference sequence). This CDR3 region has 14 residues. V lost 5 bases and J 1 base, leaving 9 bases between the germline ends. This chain's CDR3 is CASSPGESYNEQFF. Here the CDR3 DNA reads TGTGCCAGCAGCCCAGGGGAGTCCTACAATGAGCAGTTCTTC.